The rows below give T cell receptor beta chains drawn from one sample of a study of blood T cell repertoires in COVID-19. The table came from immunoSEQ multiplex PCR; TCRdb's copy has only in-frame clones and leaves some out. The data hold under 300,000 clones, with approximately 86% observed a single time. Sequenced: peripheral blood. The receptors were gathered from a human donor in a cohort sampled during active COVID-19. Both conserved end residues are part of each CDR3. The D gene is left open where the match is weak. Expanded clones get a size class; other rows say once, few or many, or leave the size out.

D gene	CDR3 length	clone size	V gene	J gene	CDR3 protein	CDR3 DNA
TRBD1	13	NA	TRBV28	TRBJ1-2	CASSSGQGDGYTF	TGTGCCAGCAGTTCGGGACAGGGGGATGGCTACACCTTC
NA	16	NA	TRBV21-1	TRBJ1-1	CASSSQSDSMNTEAFF	TGTGCCAGCAGCTCTCAATCGGACAGCATGAACACTGAAGCTTTCTTT
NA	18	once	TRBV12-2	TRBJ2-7	CASRLALGTGPSGDEQYF	TGTGCAAGTCGCTTAGCGCTAGGGACAGGGCCTTCCGGGGACGAGCAGTACTTC
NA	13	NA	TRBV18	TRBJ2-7	CASSPMQEDEQYF	TGTGCCAGCTCACCTATGCAGGAGGACGAGCAGTACTTC
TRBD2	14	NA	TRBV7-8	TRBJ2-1	CASSSSGVYNEQFF	TGTGCCAGCAGCTCTAGCGGGGTCTACAATGAGCAGTTCTTC
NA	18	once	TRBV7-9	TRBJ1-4	CASSPLLVGQVANEKLFF	TGTGCCAGCAGCCCCTTACTAGTCGGCCAGGTGGCTAATGAAAAACTGTTTTTT
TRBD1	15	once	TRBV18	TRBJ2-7	CASSPLGQVTHEQYF	TGTGCCAGCTCACCACTCGGACAGGTCACCCACGAGCAGTACTTC
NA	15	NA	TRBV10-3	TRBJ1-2	CAISEPDSANYGYTF	TGTGCCATCAGTGAGCCGGACAGCGCTAACTATGGCTACACCTTC
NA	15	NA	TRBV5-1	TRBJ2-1	CASSLDSTSGNEQFF	TGCGCCAGCAGCTTGGATTCAACTAGTGGGAATGAGCAGTTCTTC
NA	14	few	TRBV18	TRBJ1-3	CASSAAVSGNTIYF	TGTGCCAGCTCAGCGGCCGTCTCTGGAAACACCATATATTTT
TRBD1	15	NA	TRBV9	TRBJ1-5	CASSAGQGGNQPQHF	TGTGCCAGCAGCGCAGGACAGGGGGGCAATCAGCCCCAGCATTTT
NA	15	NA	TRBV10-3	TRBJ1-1	CATASQGGGHTEAFF	TGTGCCACCGCTAGCCAAGGGGGGGGACACACTGAAGCTTTCTTT
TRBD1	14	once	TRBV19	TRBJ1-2	CASSIQGQGSGYTF	TGTGCCAGTAGTATCCAGGGACAGGGTAGTGGCTACACCTTC
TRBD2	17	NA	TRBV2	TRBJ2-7	CASSFGTSRRSGYEQYF	TGTGCCAGCAGTTTTGGGACTAGCCGTCGCTCAGGGTACGAGCAGTACTTC
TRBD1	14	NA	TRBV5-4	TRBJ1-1	CASSLNTGDTEAFF	TGTGCCAGCAGCCTAAACACAGGGGACACTGAAGCTTTCTTT
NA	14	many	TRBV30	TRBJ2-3	CAWSVKGGTDTQYF	TGTGCCTGGAGTGTAAAGGGGGGCACAGATACGCAGTATTTT
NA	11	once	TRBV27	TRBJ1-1	CASSLEVWAFF	TGTGCCAGCAGTTTAGAGGTGTGGGCTTTCTTT
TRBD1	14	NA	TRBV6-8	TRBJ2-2	CATTSQGYSGELFF	TGTGCCACCACGTCACAGGGGTATTCCGGGGAGCTGTTTTTT
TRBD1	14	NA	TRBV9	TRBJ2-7	CASSVTGTWDEQYF	TGTGCCAGCAGCGTGACAGGGACGTGGGACGAGCAGTACTTC
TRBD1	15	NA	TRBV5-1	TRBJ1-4	CASSQYRGPNEKLFF	TGCGCCAGCAGCCAGTACAGGGGACCTAATGAAAAACTGTTTTTT
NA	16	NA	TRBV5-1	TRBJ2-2	CASSRETGQGTGELFF	TGCGCCAGCAGCCGCGAGACAGGTCAGGGCACCGGGGAGCTGTTTTTT
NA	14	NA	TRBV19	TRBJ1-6	CATGHVAGNSPLHF	TGTGCCACAGGACACGTCGCTGGTAATTCACCCCTCCACTTT
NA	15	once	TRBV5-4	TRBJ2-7	CASSLDGARVAEQYF	TGTGCCAGCAGCTTGGATGGCGCCAGGGTGGCCGAGCAGTACTTC
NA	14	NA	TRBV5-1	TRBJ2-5	CASSITGWGETQYF	TGCGCCAGCAGCATCACAGGGTGGGGTGAGACCCAGTACTTC
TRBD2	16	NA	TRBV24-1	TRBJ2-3	CATSDPLAGGPHTQYF	TGTGCCACCAGTGACCCCCTAGCGGGAGGGCCGCATACGCAGTATTTT
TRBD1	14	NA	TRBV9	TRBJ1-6	CASSVKGQNSPLHF	TGTGCCAGCAGCGTAAAGGGACAGAATTCACCCCTCCACTTT
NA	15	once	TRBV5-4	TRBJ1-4	CASSSGQTVGEKLFF	TGTGCCAGCAGCTCCGGACAGACCGTCGGTGAAAAACTGTTTTTT
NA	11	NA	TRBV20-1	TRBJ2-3	CSASPGSTQYF	TGCAGTGCTAGCCCTGGGAGTACGCAGTATTTT
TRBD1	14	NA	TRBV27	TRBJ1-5	CASSQTGVNQPQHF	TGTGCCAGCAGTCAAACAGGGGTCAATCAGCCCCAGCATTTT
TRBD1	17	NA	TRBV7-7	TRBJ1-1	CASSSFRDRGSNTEAFF	TGTGCTAGCAGCAGCTTTAGGGACAGGGGGTCGAACACTGAAGCTTTCTTT
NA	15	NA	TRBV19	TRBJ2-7	CASSTSGAGSYEQYF	TGTGCCAGTAGTACTTCTGGAGCGGGTTCCTACGAGCAGTACTTC
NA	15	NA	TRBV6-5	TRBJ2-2	CASSYRGHLGGELFF	TGTGCCAGCAGTTACCGGGGACACCTCGGCGGGGAGCTGTTTTTT
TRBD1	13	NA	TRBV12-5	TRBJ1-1	CASGPDRATEAFF	TGTGCTAGTGGTCCTGACAGGGCCACTGAAGCTTTCTTT
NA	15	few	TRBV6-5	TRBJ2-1	CASSYDSYLYNEQFF	TGTGCCAGCAGTTACGACTCGTATTTATACAATGAGCAGTTCTTC
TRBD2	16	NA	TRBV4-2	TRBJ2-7	CASSQGLAGTTYEQYF	TGTGCCAGCAGCCAAGGACTAGCCGGGACTACCTACGAGCAGTACTTC
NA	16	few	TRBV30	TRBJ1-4	CAWRRTLTGTNEKLFF	TGTGCCTGGAGACGAACTCTGACAGGCACGAATGAAAAACTGTTTTTT
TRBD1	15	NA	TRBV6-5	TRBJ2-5	CASSYGTGVMETQYF	TGTGCCAGCAGTTACGGGACAGGGGTTATGGAGACCCAGTACTTC
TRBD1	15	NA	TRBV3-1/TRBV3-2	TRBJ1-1	CASSPWDSPNTEAFF	TGTGCCAGCAGCCCTTGGGACAGTCCGAACACTGAAGCTTTCTTT
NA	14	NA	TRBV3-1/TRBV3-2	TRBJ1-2	CASSAVGGDYGYTF	TGTGCCAGCAGCGCGGTAGGGGGGGACTATGGCTACACCTTC
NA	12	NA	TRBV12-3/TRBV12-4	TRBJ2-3	CASRGETDTQYF	TGTGCCAGCAGGGGAGAGACAGATACGCAGTATTTT
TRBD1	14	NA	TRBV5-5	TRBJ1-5	CASSRTGAGQPQHF	TGTGCCAGCAGCAGAACAGGGGCGGGTCAGCCCCAGCATTTT
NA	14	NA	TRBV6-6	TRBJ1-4	CASSPGTLAEKLFF	TGTGCCAGCAGTCCCGGGACATTAGCTGAAAAACTGTTTTTT
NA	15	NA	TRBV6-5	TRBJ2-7	CASSYVGARAYEQYF	TGTGCCAGCAGTTACGTGGGGGCGCGGGCCTACGAGCAGTACTTC
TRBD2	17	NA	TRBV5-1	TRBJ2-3	CASSLGLAGGITDTQYF	TGCGCCAGCAGCTTGGGACTAGCGGGGGGGATCACAGATACGCAGTATTTT
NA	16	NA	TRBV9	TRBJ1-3	CASSVDLQASGNTIYF	TGTGCCAGCAGCGTAGATCTGCAGGCCTCTGGAAACACCATATATTTT
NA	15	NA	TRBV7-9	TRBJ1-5	CASSLVGGTDQPQHF	TGTGCCAGCAGCTTAGTTGGGGGCACGGATCAGCCCCAGCATTTT
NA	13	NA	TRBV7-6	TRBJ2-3	CASSRRGLDTQYF	TGTGCCAGCAGCCGTAGGGGTTTAGATACGCAGTATTTT